The rows below give T cell receptor beta chains drawn from one sample of a study of blood T cell repertoires in COVID-19. This table comes from immunoSEQ multiplex PCR, and its TCRdb copy is limited to in-frame clones, with some not included. The repertoire holds fewer than 500,000 clones, with 70% to 90% as singletons. The sample comprised PBMCs or T cells enriched from blood (not recorded which). Source of these receptors: a man aged 25-45 years who had recovered from COVID-19. Both conserved end residues are part of each CDR3. The order of the fields is clone size, CDR3 length, D gene, J gene, V gene, CDR3 protein, CDR3 DNA. A D gene is named only where the DNA matches it firmly. Clone size is not always given. Where it is, it says once, few, many or a class for expanded clones.

. 15 . TRBJ2-1 TRBV6-5 CASSTTGTSFNEQFF TGTGCCAGCAGTACCACAGGGACCAGCTTCAATGAGCAGTTCTTC
. 14 TRBD1 TRBJ1-5 TRBV7-9 CASSSTGGHQPQHF TGTGCCAGCAGCAGTACAGGGGGGCATCAGCCCCAGCATTTT
. 13 . TRBJ1-6 TRBV4-1 CASSQVGASPLHF TGCGCCAGCAGCCAAGTTGGGGCCTCACCCCTCCACTTT
. 15 TRBD2 TRBJ2-3 TRBV2 CASPLRAGGTDTQYF TGTGCCAGCCCCCTGAGGGCGGGGGGCACAGATACGCAGTATTTT
. 14 TRBD2 TRBJ2-3 TRBV5-4 CASSSGGGGYTQYF TGTGCCAGCAGCTCTGGCGGGGGGGGGTATACGCAGTATTTT
. 15 TRBD1 TRBJ1-4 TRBV7-9 CASSQAGTGREKLFF TGTGCCAGCAGTCAGGCCGGGACAGGTCGTGAAAAACTGTTTTTT
. 19 . TRBJ1-4 TRBV5-1 CASSLTGPPPPATNEKLFF TGCGCCAGCAGCTTGACAGGGCCACCTCCCCCGGCAACTAATGAAAAACTGTTTTTT
. 12 . TRBJ1-2 TRBV2 CASDRGGVGYTF TGTGCCAGCGATCGCGGGGGGGTAGGCTACACCTTC
. 15 TRBD1 TRBJ2-2 TRBV5-4 CASSLGGRGTGELFF TGTGCCAGCAGCTTGGGGGGCAGGGGGACCGGGGAGCTGTTTTTT
. 13 . TRBJ2-7 TRBV9 CASSGQNRYEQYF TGTGCCAGCAGCGGGCAAAACAGGTACGAGCAGTACTTC
. 15 . TRBJ1-2 TRBV5-8 CASSTTIQGTHGYTF TGTGCCAGCAGCACGACCATACAGGGTACGCATGGCTACACCTTC
. 15 . TRBJ1-5 TRBV18 CASSRNQGRDQPQHF TGTGCCAGCTCACGAAATCAGGGAAGAGATCAGCCCCAGCATTTT
. 13 . TRBJ2-7 TRBV30 CAWEVGRGYEQYF TGTGCCTGGGAGGTTGGCAGGGGCTACGAGCAGTACTTC
. 13 TRBD1 TRBJ1-6 TRBV18 CASSRDSYSPLHF TGTGCCAGCTCACGGGACAGCTATTCACCCCTCCACTTT
. 14 . TRBJ1-4 TRBV19 CASSIDSRNEKLFF TGTGCCAGTAGTATCGACAGCAGGAATGAAAAACTGTTTTTT
. 14 . TRBJ2-7 TRBV2 CASRFRGSSYEQYF TGTGCCAGCCGATTCAGGGGTAGCTCCTACGAGCAGTACTTC
. 15 . TRBJ1-5 TRBV2 CASRVSPGSNQPQHF TGTGCCAGCAGAGTGAGCCCCGGTAGCAATCAGCCCCAGCATTTT
. 17 TRBD2 TRBJ2-1 TRBV6-2/TRBV6-3 CASSYAPGLARRGEQFF TGTGCCAGCAGTTACGCCCCGGGACTAGCGCGGAGGGGTGAGCAGTTCTTC
. 14 TRBD1 TRBJ1-2 TRBV7-9 CASSRPRQGDGYTF TGTGCCAGCAGCCGCCCTAGACAGGGAGATGGCTACACCTTC
. 15 . TRBJ1-4 TRBV6-2/TRBV6-3 CASSTRQAPNEKLFF TGTGCCAGCAGTACAAGACAGGCCCCTAATGAAAAACTGTTTTTT
. 11 . TRBJ2-2 TRBV3-1/TRBV3-2 CASRYGGELFF TGCGCCAGCAGATACGGCGGGGAGCTGTTTTTT
once 15 TRBD2 TRBJ2-7 TRBV15 CATSRGSSGGYEQYF TGTGCCACCAGCAGAGGGTCCAGCGGGGGTTACGAGCAGTACTTC
. 13 . TRBJ2-3 TRBV2 CARPQGRENTQYF TGTGCCAGGCCACAGGGAAGGGAGAATACGCAGTATTTT
. 18 TRBD1 TRBJ2-1 TRBV24-1 CATQLTGDRISSYNEQFF TGTGCCACCCAGCTCACAGGGGACCGGATTAGCTCCTACAATGAGCAGTTCTTC
. 11 . TRBJ1-1 TRBV12-3/TRBV12-4 CASRGPTEAFF TGTGCCAGCAGGGGGCCCACTGAAGCTTTCTTT
. 13 . TRBJ2-1 TRBV7-9 CASSSFGGNEQFF TGTGCCAGCAGCTCGTTTGGGGGGAATGAGCAGTTCTTC
. 13 . TRBJ1-2 TRBV6-1 CASSDRGDYGYTF TGTGCCAGCAGTGACAGGGGTGACTATGGCTACACCTTC
. 14 . TRBJ2-4 TRBV3-1/TRBV3-2 CASSQDTRGNIQYF TGTGCCAGCAGCCAAGACACCAGGGGTAACATTCAGTACTTC
. 14 TRBD1 TRBJ1-2 TRBV18 CASSRDRSNYGYTF TGTGCCAGCTCAAGGGACAGAAGTAACTATGGCTACACCTTC
. 16 TRBD1 TRBJ2-1 TRBV7-9 CASRLTGAQKVDEQFF TGTGCCAGCAGACTGACAGGGGCCCAAAAAGTAGATGAGCAGTTCTTC
. 14 . TRBJ2-1 TRBV7-2 CASTPTSGKHEQFF TGTGCCAGCACCCCTACGTCAGGGAAACATGAGCAGTTCTTC
few 13 . TRBJ1-1 TRBV4-1 CASSQDQRAEAFF TGCGCCAGCAGCCAAGATCAGCGGGCTGAAGCTTTCTTT
once 15 TRBD1 TRBJ1-6 TRBV6-5 CASSTGTGAPGTLHF TGTGCCAGCAGCACCGGGACAGGGGCCCCAGGGACCCTCCACTTT
. 18 TRBD2 TRBJ2-1 TRBV9 CASSVDGLAGSSYNEQFF TGTGCCAGCAGCGTAGATGGACTAGCGGGGAGCTCCTACAATGAGCAGTTCTTC
. 16 TRBD1 TRBJ2-1 TRBV4-1 CASSQRQGQGSNEQFF TGCGCCAGCAGCCAAAGACAGGGACAGGGATCGAATGAGCAGTTCTTC
. 14 . TRBJ1-6 TRBV10-2 CASSVQGSNSPLHF TGCGCCAGCAGTGTACAGGGCTCTAATTCACCCCTCCACTTT
. 13 . TRBJ2-3 TRBV10-1 CASSLQATDTQYF TGCGCCAGCAGCCTTCAGGCTACAGATACGCAGTATTTT
. 12 . TRBJ1-5 TRBV6-5 CASSLRGQPQHF TGTGCCAGCAGCTTAAGGGGTCAGCCCCAGCATTTT
. 13 . TRBJ1-6 TRBV30 CAWTVTYNSPLHF TGTGCCTGGACGGTAACCTATAATTCACCCCTCCACTTT
. 13 . TRBJ2-7 TRBV28 CASSFMRGYEQYF TGTGCCAGCAGTTTCATGCGGGGCTACGAGCAGTACTTC
. 12 . TRBJ1-2 TRBV29-1 CSVGQANYGYTF TGCAGCGTTGGACAAGCTAACTATGGCTACACCTTC
. 15 TRBD1 TRBJ1-6 TRBV6-5 CASSYRQGRNSPLHF TGTGCCAGCAGTTACCGACAGGGTAGGAATTCACCCCTCCACTTT
. 16 TRBD2 TRBJ2-7 TRBV11-2 CASSLDRWGGTYEQYF TGTGCCAGCAGCTTAGATCGGTGGGGGGGGACCTACGAGCAGTACTTC
once 13 . TRBJ1-2 TRBV19 CASTGGLRDGYTF TGTGCCAGTACCGGCGGACTACGGGATGGCTACACCTTC
. 14 TRBD1 TRBJ2-5 TRBV30 CAWSVDRVQETQYF TGTGCCTGGAGTGTGGACAGGGTTCAAGAGACCCAGTACTTC
. 15 . TRBJ1-2 TRBV6-5 CASSYSRGADYGYTF TGTGCCAGCAGTTACTCGCGGGGGGCGGACTATGGCTACACCTTC
. 15 . TRBJ2-7 TRBV6-2/TRBV6-3 CASSYRQDSSYEQYF TGTGCCAGCAGTTACCGGCAGGACAGCTCCTACGAGCAGTACTTC
. 15 TRBD1 TRBJ1-1 TRBV7-9 CASSGQAVPNTEAFF TGTGCCAGCAGCGGACAGGCGGTACCGAACACTGAAGCTTTCTTT
. 13 TRBD1 TRBJ2-7 TRBV29-1 CSVGQGVSYEQYF TGCAGCGTTGGACAGGGGGTCTCCTACGAGCAGTACTTC
. 18 TRBD1 TRBJ2-7 TRBV27 CASSLRTGGTGSSYEQYF TGTGCCAGCAGTTTACGGACAGGGGGCACCGGGAGCTCCTACGAGCAGTACTTC
. 14 . TRBJ1-5 TRBV10-3 CAISAGGGNQPQHF TGTGCCATCAGTGCGGGAGGCGGCAATCAGCCCCAGCATTTT
. 15 . TRBJ1-1 TRBV4-1 CASSYPGQMNTEAFF TGCGCCAGCAGCTACCCTGGACAGATGAACACTGAAGCTTTCTTT
. 13 TRBD2 TRBJ2-1 TRBV5-8 CASSLLRGYEQFF TGTGCCAGCAGCTTGTTGCGGGGGTACGAGCAGTTCTTC
. 16 TRBD1 TRBJ1-4 TRBV9 CASSVAQGATNEKLFF TGTGCCAGCAGCGTAGCCCAGGGGGCAACTAATGAAAAACTGTTTTTT
. 16 TRBD2 TRBJ2-5 TRBV7-3 CASSLASGGYQETQYF TGTGCCAGCAGCTTAGCTAGCGGGGGGTATCAAGAGACCCAGTACTTC
. 16 TRBD1 TRBJ2-5 TRBV4-2 CASSQGTGGLLETQYF TGTGCCAGCAGCCAAGGAACAGGGGGATTGTTAGAGACCCAGTACTTC
. 14 . TRBJ1-1 TRBV6-1 CASSEVGVAGEAFF TGTGCCAGCAGTGAAGTAGGGGTCGCTGGTGAAGCTTTCTTT
. 17 . TRBJ1-5 TRBV2 CASSEGGEGYSNQPQHF TGTGCCAGCAGTGAAGGGGGGGAAGGTTATAGCAATCAGCCCCAGCATTTT